This entry lists 20 T cell receptor beta chains sequenced from one sample in a study of T-cell memory formation after mild COVID-19. TCRdb redid the calling of the 5' RACE reads with MiXCR, one entry per CDR3 protein. The sample has approximately 200,000 distinct CDR3 sequences; approximately 16% are singletons. Sequenced input: PBMCs or a T cell subset sorted from them (not recorded which). Receptors originate from an adult woman who had mild COVID-19 (a few samples of this study predate the infection). Cell type and time point are not known.

This clonotype was observed a handful of times. The CDR3 DNA reads as TGTGCCAGCAGCTTATCCAGCAGCAATCAGCCCCAGCATTTT. Translated, it gives CASSLSSSNQPQHF. V usage is TRBV7-9 and J usage is TRBJ1-5, with no clear D. This CDR3 is 14 amino acids long. The germline V gene has CDR1 SEHNR and CDR2 FQNEAQ (reference sequence). Trimming removed 2 bases at V and 1 base at J, with 6 bases between. Variable domain in full (rest from reference TRBV7-9 and TRBJ1-5): DTGVSQNPRHKITKRGQNVTFRCDPISEHNRLYWYRQTLGQGPEFLTYFQNEAQLEKSRLLSDRFSAERPKGSFSTLEIQRTEQGDSAMYLCASSLSSSNQPQHFGDGTRLSIL.

The gene calls are TRBV12-3 or TRBV12-4 and TRBJ1-3; D is perhaps TRBD1 (6 bases). The CDR3 runs 14 residues. V gave up 6 bases and J gave up 5 bases, with 14 bases separating them. Written as DNA, the CDR3 is TGTGCCAGCAGCTTACAGGGATGGAGAAACACCATATATTTT. Encoded protein: CASSLQGWRNTIYF.

This clonotype occurred a few times. CDR3 bases: TGTGCCAGCTCACCACCGATGTCAGCGGCAGATACGCAGTATTTT. The encoded protein is CASSPPMSAADTQYF. The chain employs TRBV18 and TRBJ2-3, with D tentatively TRBD2 (5 bases). V lost 0 bases and J lost 4, with 11 bases in between. Germline CDR1 and CDR2: KGHSH and LQKENI. The CDR3 runs 15 residues.

The chain carries TRBV6-2 or TRBV6-3 and TRBJ1-5; D not resolved. With 2 bases removed from V and 3 bases from J, the gap between germline ends came to 8 bases. There are 14 residues in the CDR3. Germline values: CDR1 MNHEY, CDR2 SVGEGT. CDR3 protein: CASSYGRFNQPQHF. CDR3 sequence (DNA): TGTGCCAGCAGTTACGGACGGTTCAATCAGCCCCAGCATTTT.

The rearrangement uses TRBV5-1 and TRBJ2-3; no clear D. The CDR3 extends over 14 amino acids. Germline CDR1 is SGHRS and CDR2 is YFSETQ. V lost 2 bases and J 0 bases, leaving 7 bases between the germline ends. The DNA for the CDR3 is TGCGCCAGCAGCTTTGAGCCTAGCACAGATACGCAGTATTTT. The encoded protein is CASSFEPSTDTQYF. Using reference TRBV5-1 and TRBJ2-3 for the parts outside the CDR3, the full variable domain is KAGVTQTPRYLIKTRGQQVTLSCSPISGHRSVSWYQQTPGQGLQFLFEYFSETQRNKGNFPGRFSGRQFSNSRSEMNVSTLELGDSALYLCASSFEPSTDTQYFGPGTRLTVL.

V usage is TRBV9 and J usage is TRBJ1-1, with unresolved D. The CDR3 covers 14 residues. The germline V gene has CDR1 SGDLS and CDR2 YYNGEE. The germline V and J ends were trimmed by 0 bases and 1 base, with 7 bases remaining between them. The CDR3 protein is CASSVEASNTEAFF. The CDR3 bases are TGTGCCAGCAGCGTAGAAGCGTCGAACACTGAAGCTTTCTTT.

This clonotype was recorded a few times. V usage is TRBV25-1 and J usage is TRBJ2-7, with D perhaps assigned TRBD1 or TRBD2 (5 bases each). Germline CDR1 is MGHDK and CDR2 is SYGVNS. The CDR3 has 13 amino acids. V lost 1 base and J 11 bases, leaving 15 bases between the germline ends. The CDR3 coding sequence is TGTGCCAGCAGTGAATCCGGGGCATCGATGGAGTACTTC. Its protein is CASSESGASMEYF.

This clonotype showed up many times. This sequence joins TRBV12-3 or TRBV12-4 and TRBJ1-2, with D possibly TRBD1 on 6 matching bases. V was clipped by 2 bases and J by 2 bases, with 6 bases between them. This CDR3 has 13 residues. The CDR3 region is CASSLRGNYGYTF. The CDR3 region has the DNA TGTGCCAGCAGTTTAAGGGGGAACTATGGCTACACCTTC.

CDR3 region: CASSYSYVGTGTGSNEKLFF. CDR3 bases: TGTGCCAGCAGTTACTCTTACGTGGGGACAGGGACAGGGTCGAATGAAAAACTGTTTTTT. The chain links TRBV6-5 to TRBJ1-4, with TRBD1 matching 9 bases. Germline CDR1 and CDR2: MNHEY and SVGAGI. This CDR3 is built from 20 residues. V gave up 0 bases and J gave up 5 bases; unmatched junction bases: 16.

This clonotype was observed at least ten times. V gene TRBV6-5 combines with J gene TRBJ2-2; D is undetermined. CDR3 length: 13 amino acids. The ends were cut back, 5 bases at V and 6 bases at J, with 10 bases in the middle. Germline CDR1 is MNHEY and CDR2 is SVGAGI. The DNA of the CDR3 is TGTGCCAGCAGTCCCCCTTACGCCGGGGAGCTGTTTTTT. This gives the protein CASSPPYAGELFF.

The chain combines TRBV9 with TRBJ2-1, with D perhaps matching TRBD2 (5 bases). V lost 0 bases and J lost 2, with 9 bases in between. The CDR3 runs to 15 residues. Germline-derived CDR1 and CDR2 are SGDLS and YYNGEE. The DNA of the CDR3 is TGTGCCAGCAGCGTAGCCCAACTAGCCTACAATGAGCAGTTCTTC. Its translation is CASSVAQLAYNEQFF.

This clonotype was recorded a few times. This chain uses TRBV24-1 with TRBJ2-3; the D gene is possibly TRBD1 (5 bases). CDR1 is KGHDR and CDR2 is SFDVKD in the germline V gene. With 0 bases removed from V and 4 bases from J, the gap between germline ends came to 7 bases. The CDR3 runs to 14 residues. CDR3: CATSDLGHADTQYF. CDR3 sequence (DNA): TGTGCCACCAGTGATTTGGGACACGCAGATACGCAGTATTTT.

V usage is TRBV20-1 and J usage is TRBJ2-2; possibly TRBD1 or TRBD2 for D (5 bases each). Germline CDR1 DFQATT, CDR2 SNEGSKA (reference sequence). The CDR3 spans 12 residues. Trimming pared 6 bases from V and 6 bases from J, leaving 11 bases between. The CDR3 sequence: CSAPMGAGELFF. The CDR3 DNA is TGCAGTGCCCCGATGGGGGCCGGGGAGCTGTTTTTT.

This chain links TRBV20-1 with TRBJ2-1, with D possibly TRBD2 on 6 matching bases. The CDR3 loop spans 12 amino acids. Trimming shortened V by 4 bases and J by 15 bases, and 19 bases separated the two germline ends. Germline assignment: CDR1 DFQATT and CDR2 SNEGSKA (reference sequence). The CDR3 here is CSAINSRSGVFF. CDR3 coding DNA: TGCAGTGCTATTAACTCTAGATCGGGGGTGTTCTTC.

The gene calls are TRBV7-3 and TRBJ2-3, with a tentative D call TRBD1 (5 bases). CDR1 and CDR2 (germline): SGHTA, FQGTGA. There are 15 residues in the CDR3. Trimming left V 2 bases short and J 1 base short, with 10 bases between. The CDR3 coding sequence is TGTGCCAGCAGCTTACAGGGTCTTGGCACAGATACGCAGTATTTT. Translating gives CASSLQGLGTDTQYF.

The gene calls are TRBV5-1 and TRBJ2-6; D is ambiguous. Trimming removed 0 bases at V and 0 bases at J, with 10 bases between. The germline CDR1 and CDR2 sequences are SGHRS and YFSETQ. The CDR3 has 17 amino acids. The CDR3 loop is CASSLGLISSGANVLTF. The CDR3 bases are TGCGCCAGCAGCTTGGGGTTGATAAGCTCTGGGGCCAACGTCCTGACTTTC.

This clonotype has more than one count but fewer than ten. The chain is built from TRBV12-3 or TRBV12-4 and TRBJ2-3; D gene uncertain. V was pared by 0 bases and J by 6 bases, with 16 bases between. The CDR3 is 16 amino acids. The CDR3 bases are TGTGCCAGCAGTTTAGCTGGGTGGCTATCCACGGATACGCAGTATTTT. This sequence encodes CASSLAGWLSTDTQYF.

The V gene is TRBV19, the J gene TRBJ1-2; no clear D. The length of the CDR3 is 14 residues. Germline CDR1 reads LNHDA; CDR2 reads SQIVND (reference sequence). Trimming removed 4 bases at V and 6 bases at J, with 15 bases between. CDR3 protein: CASSKDYTGHGYTF. The CDR3 DNA follows: TGTGCCAGTAGTAAGGATTATACTGGACATGGCTACACCTTC.

The chain carries TRBV10-2 and TRBJ2-7; the match to TRBD1 covers 8 bases. Germline CDR1 reads WSHSY; CDR2 reads SAAADI. With V trimmed by 3 bases and J by 1 base, 8 bases remained unmatched. The CDR3 length is 16 residues. CDR3 coding DNA: TGCGCCAGCAGTGAATCCGGACAGGGCCAATCCTACGAGCAGTACTTC. Amino acid sequence: CASSESGQGQSYEQYF.

The V call is TRBV20-1, the J call TRBJ2-5; D uncertain. V dropped 6 bases and J dropped 1 base, with 9 bases sitting between them. The length of the CDR3 is 12 residues. Germline values: CDR1 DFQATT, CDR2 SNEGSKA (reference sequence). The CDR3 region is CSAMESQETQYF. The CDR3 nucleotides are TGCAGTGCCATGGAGAGCCAAGAGACCCAGTACTTC.